These T cell receptor beta chains were read from a single sample in a study of regulatory T cells in long-lasting Graves disease. TCRdb passed the multiplex PCR reads through MiXCR, listing each CDR3 protein once. The data show about 470,000 distinct CDR3 sequences, around 16% seen once. The same specimen was also included in a second study, on T cells in Graves' hyperthyroidism and ophthalmopathy.

The source was peripheral blood mononuclear cells (PBMCs), collected at new diagnosis, from a patient treated with antithyroid drugs. Receptors originate from a man in his forties or fifties with Graves disease. CDR3s include the opening cysteine and the closing phenylalanine or tryptophan. The order of the fields is V gene, J gene, CDR3 protein.

V gene: TRBV5-1
J gene: TRBJ2-2
CDR3 protein: CASSPDRANTGELFF

V gene: TRBV7-9
J gene: TRBJ2-5
CDR3 protein: CASSFLGSGETQYF

V gene: TRBV10-3
J gene: TRBJ2-1
CDR3 protein: CAISESGQVPEQFF

V gene: TRBV5-1
J gene: TRBJ2-7
CDR3 protein: CASSLATTDYEQYF

V gene: TRBV6-1
J gene: TRBJ2-1
CDR3 protein: CASSLIGGVYNEQFF

V gene: TRBV12-3/TRBV12-4
J gene: TRBJ1-5
CDR3 protein: CASSSWAVNQPQHF

V gene: TRBV5-1
J gene: TRBJ2-5
CDR3 protein: CASSSWGNRGETQYF

V gene: TRBV19
J gene: TRBJ1-5
CDR3 protein: CASSRQGSGNQPQHF

V gene: TRBV7-2
J gene: TRBJ1-1
CDR3 protein: CASSFDSGSTEAFF

V gene: TRBV18
J gene: TRBJ1-4
CDR3 protein: CASSPLVETTKLFF

V gene: TRBV10-3
J gene: TRBJ2-3
CDR3 protein: CATTGGSSTDTQYF

V gene: TRBV29-1
J gene: TRBJ2-2
CDR3 protein: CSVGQGDTGELFF

V gene: TRBV6-2/TRBV6-3
J gene: TRBJ2-7
CDR3 protein: CASSTTEVYEQYF

V gene: TRBV7-9
J gene: TRBJ2-6
CDR3 protein: CASSDGGSGANVLTF

V gene: TRBV19
J gene: TRBJ2-3
CDR3 protein: CASSIVTSGLSTDTQYF

V gene: TRBV27
J gene: TRBJ2-7
CDR3 protein: CASSFIGRYSEQYF

V gene: TRBV5-1
J gene: TRBJ2-2
CDR3 protein: CASSQGQGNTGELFF

V gene: TRBV7-3
J gene: TRBJ2-3
CDR3 protein: CASSLAGTSGPDTQYF

V gene: TRBV10-2
J gene: TRBJ2-2
CDR3 protein: CASSETKGGSPGELFF

V gene: TRBV2
J gene: TRBJ2-7
CDR3 protein: CASEGASGNSYEQYF

V gene: TRBV6-2/TRBV6-3
J gene: TRBJ2-5
CDR3 protein: CASSRGQGYETQYF

V gene: TRBV14
J gene: TRBJ2-3
CDR3 protein: CASSQRSYTDTQYF

V gene: TRBV28
J gene: TRBJ2-1
CDR3 protein: CASSGTPHWDEQFF

V gene: TRBV6-2/TRBV6-3
J gene: TRBJ2-2
CDR3 protein: CASTRQGGSLVTGELFF

V gene: TRBV28
J gene: TRBJ2-1
CDR3 protein: CASSLAGGINERFF

V gene: TRBV5-1
J gene: TRBJ2-2
CDR3 protein: CASSLGTASDTGELFF

V gene: TRBV7-3
J gene: TRBJ2-7
CDR3 protein: CASSPMVAGVYEQYF

V gene: TRBV5-1
J gene: -
CDR3 protein: CASGRFPGDGETQYF

V gene: TRBV27
J gene: TRBJ2-7
CDR3 protein: CASSLNAGGPYEQYF

V gene: TRBV24-1
J gene: TRBJ2-2
CDR3 protein: CATSAHSQGATGELFF

V gene: TRBV18
J gene: TRBJ2-2
CDR3 protein: CASSPRTGANTGELFF

V gene: TRBV9
J gene: TRBJ1-1
CDR3 protein: CASSPRRAFF